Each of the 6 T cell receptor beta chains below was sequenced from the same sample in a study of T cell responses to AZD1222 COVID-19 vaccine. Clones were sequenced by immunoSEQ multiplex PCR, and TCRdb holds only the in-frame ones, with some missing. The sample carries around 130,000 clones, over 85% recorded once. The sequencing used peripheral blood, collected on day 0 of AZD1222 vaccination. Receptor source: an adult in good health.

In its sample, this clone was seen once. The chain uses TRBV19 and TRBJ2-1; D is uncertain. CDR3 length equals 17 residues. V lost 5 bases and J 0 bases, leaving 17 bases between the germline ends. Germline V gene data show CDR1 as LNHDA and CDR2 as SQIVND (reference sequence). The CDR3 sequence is CASSHTVGTPSYNEQFF. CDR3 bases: TGTGCCAGTAGTCACACTGTCGGCACACCCTCCTACAATGAGCAGTTCTTC. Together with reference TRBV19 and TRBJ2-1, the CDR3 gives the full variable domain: DGGITQSPKYLFRKEGQNVTLSCEQNLNHDAMYWYRQDPGQGLRLIYYSQIVNDFQKGDIAEGYSVSREKKESFPLTVTSAQKNPTAFYLCASSHTVGTPSYNEQFFGPGTRLTVL.

Here the CDR3 DNA reads TGTGCCAGCAGTTCTTCTACTGAAGCTTTCTTT. This translates into CASSSSTEAFF. The V and J genes are TRBV27 and TRBJ1-1; D is unresolved. Trimming took off 4 bases at V and 5 bases at J, with 5 bases between the two ends. CDR1 and CDR2 (germline): MNHEY, SMNVEV (reference sequence). The CDR3 contains 11 residues.

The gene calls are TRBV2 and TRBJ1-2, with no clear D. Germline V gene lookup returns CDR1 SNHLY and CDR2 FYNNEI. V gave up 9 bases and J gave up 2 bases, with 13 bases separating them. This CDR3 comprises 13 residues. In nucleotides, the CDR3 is TGTGCCAGTCAGCTCACAGCGAACTATGGCTACACCTTC. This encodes CASQLTANYGYTF.

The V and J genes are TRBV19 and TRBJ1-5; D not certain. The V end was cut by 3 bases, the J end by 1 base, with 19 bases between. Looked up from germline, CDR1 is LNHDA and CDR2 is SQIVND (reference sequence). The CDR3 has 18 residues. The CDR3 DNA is TGTGCCAGTAGTATCGAATCCGGGAGTTTCGCGAGCAATCAGCCCCAGCATTTT. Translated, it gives CASSIESGSFASNQPQHF.

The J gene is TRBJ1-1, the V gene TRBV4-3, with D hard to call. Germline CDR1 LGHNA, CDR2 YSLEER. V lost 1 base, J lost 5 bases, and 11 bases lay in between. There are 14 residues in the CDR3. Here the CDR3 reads CASSQAGGFTEAFF. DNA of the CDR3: TGCGCCAGCAGCCAAGCGGGAGGATTTACTGAAGCTTTCTTT.

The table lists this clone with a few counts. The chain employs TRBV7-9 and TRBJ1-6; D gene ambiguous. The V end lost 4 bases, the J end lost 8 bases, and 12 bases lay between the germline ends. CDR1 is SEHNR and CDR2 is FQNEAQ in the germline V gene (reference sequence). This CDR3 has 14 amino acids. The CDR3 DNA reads TGTGCCAGCAGCTCAACAATACGACATTCACCCCTCCACTTT. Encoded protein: CASSSTIRHSPLHF.